Shown below are 28 T cell receptor beta chains from a single sample sequenced in a study of T-cell memory formation after mild COVID-19 (dated by TCRdb to 2020 to 2023). Library preparation used 5' RACE. The sequencer was an Illumina NovaSeq 6000. The public reads were run again by TCRdb, first through fastp at Q25 and then through MiXCR, and only productive beta chains were kept. Duplicate CDR3 protein sequences are folded into a single record with the most common DNA and genes. The sample has about 500,000 distinct CDR3 sequences on record, about a fifth of them singletons. The ten largest account for 9.5% to 15% of the sample. The sequencing sample was made of PBMCs or a T cell subset sorted from them (not recorded which). These receptors came from an adult woman who had mild COVID-19 (a few samples of this study predate the infection). The sample titles of this study are shuffled in the database, so cell type and time point are left out; the donor was told from shared clones.

The chain carries TRBV18 and TRBJ1-5; D is ambiguous. The CDR3 loop spans 14 amino acids. Germline V CDR1 and CDR2: KGHSH, LQKENI. V lost 3 bases and J lost 3, with 9 bases in between. CDR3 nucleotides: TGTGCCAGCTCACCCTCGGTCACCAATCAGCCCCAGCATTTT. Amino acids: CASSPSVTNQPQHF.

The gene calls are TRBV19 and TRBJ2-1, with D uncertain. Germline CDR1 and CDR2: LNHDA and SQIVND (reference sequence). This CDR3 contains 15 residues. V lost 4 bases to trimming and J lost 3 bases, with 13 bases between them. The DNA of the CDR3 is TGTGCCAGTAGTACCCCCGGGTTAGGCTACAATGAGCAGTTCTTC. This translates into CASSTPGLGYNEQFF. The full variable domain, completed using reference TRBV19 and TRBJ2-1, is DGGITQSPKYLFRKEGQNVTLSCEQNLNHDAMYWYRQDPGQGLRLIYYSQIVNDFQKGDIAEGYSVSREKKESFPLTVTSAQKNPTAFYLCASSTPGLGYNEQFFGPGTRLTVL.

This clonotype was observed a handful of times. The chain joins TRBV2 to TRBJ1-5; D ambiguous. V shed 3 bases and J shed 5 bases, with 5 bases lying between them. CDR3 length equals 12 residues. Germline values: CDR1 SNHLY, CDR2 FYNNEI. CDR3 sequence: CASSESYQPQHF. The CDR3 DNA reads as TGTGCCAGCAGTGAGTCTTATCAGCCCCAGCATTTT.

The rearrangement links TRBV29-1 to TRBJ1-1; D gene unclear. The CDR3 totals 17 residues. Deletions cut 2 bases from V and 0 bases from J, with 19 bases between. The germline CDR1 and CDR2 sequences are SQVTM and ANQGSEA. In DNA, the CDR3 is TGCAGCGTTGAAATGGCAGGTTACTCACACTTGAACACTGAAGCTTTCTTT. Translation gives CSVEMAGYSHLNTEAFF.

In its sample, this clonotype was seen a few times. This sequence joins TRBV4-2 and TRBJ2-3, with TRBD2 identical over 9 bases. The CDR3 contains 15 residues. V dropped 4 bases and J dropped 5; count of bases not matched to a gene: 7. Per the germline V gene, CDR1 is LGHNA and CDR2 is YNFKEQ. Here the CDR3 reads CASSPTGLARDTQYF. CDR3 DNA sequence: TGTGCCAGCAGCCCCACCGGACTAGCGAGAGATACGCAGTATTTT.

This clonotype has ten or more counts. This rearrangement joins TRBV7-8 to TRBJ2-3; D is possibly TRBD1 or TRBD2 (5 bases each). CDR3 length: 12 residues. Germline V gene lookup returns CDR1 SGHVS and CDR2 FQNEAQ. The V end was cut by 1 base, the J end by 8 bases, with 7 bases between. CDR3 sequence: CASSLGGTTQYF. CDR3 DNA sequence: TGTGCCAGCAGCTTAGGAGGGACTACGCAGTATTTT.

In this sample, this clonotype turned up a few times. The genes are TRBV2 and TRBJ2-3, with TRBD1 identical over 9 bases. Trimming cost V 8 bases and J 6 bases; bases outside gene matches: 12. Germline CDR1 SNHLY, CDR2 FYNNEI. This CDR3 comprises 15 residues. In nucleotides, the CDR3 is TGTGCCAGCCTACTGGACAGGGGAGGATGGGATACGCAGTATTTT. Its protein is CASLLDRGGWDTQYF.

The V and J genes are TRBV4-3 and TRBJ2-7; 8 bases map to TRBD2. From germline, CDR1 is LGHNA and CDR2 YSLEER. Unmatched junction bases numbered 12, after V lost 3 bases and J lost 5 bases. CDR3 size: 16 residues. CDR3 in amino acids: CASSHDLERELHEQYF. The CDR3 bases are TGCGCCAGCAGCCATGACCTGGAGCGGGAGCTCCACGAGCAGTACTTC.

The chain couples TRBV6-6 to TRBJ2-5; 8 bases map to TRBD2. CDR3 size: 17 residues. After removal of 0 bases from V and 1 base from J, the junction contained 7 bases not matched to a gene. In germline, CDR1 is MNHNY, CDR2 SVGAGI (reference sequence). The CDR3 sequence is CASSYSFRGGSQETQYF. The CDR3 DNA is TGTGCCAGCAGTTACTCGTTCCGCGGGGGGTCCCAAGAGACCCAGTACTTC.

In this sample, this clonotype turned up a few times. J is TRBJ2-5 and V is TRBV12-3 or TRBV12-4, with 15 bases that match TRBD2. The V segment lost 5 bases and the J segment 4 bases; nucleotides outside the gene matches: 2. CDR3 length: 15 residues. The CDR3, as DNA: TGTGCCAGCAGTAGGACTAGCGGGGGGGCAGAGACCCAGTACTTC. This sequence encodes CASSRTSGGAETQYF.

V gene TRBV9 combines with J gene TRBJ2-3; 7 bases are a match to TRBD2. The CDR3 loop spans 15 amino acids. Germline V gene sequence: CDR1 SGDLS, CDR2 YYNGEE. With 0 bases clipped from V and 6 bases from J, the junction kept 7 bases outside the gene matches. CDR3 in DNA: TGTGCCAGCAGCGTAGGGACCCGGGAGGTTGATACGCAGTATTTT. Translating it yields CASSVGTREVDTQYF.

In this sample, this clonotype turned up a few times. The CDR3 protein is CASSLAPPGELTDTQYF. CDR3 in DNA: TGCGCCAGCAGCTTGGCGCCGCCAGGGGAGCTAACAGATACGCAGTATTTT. The genes are TRBV5-1 and TRBJ2-3; D possibly corresponds to TRBD1 (6 bases). The CDR3 sequence is 17 residues long. Germline lookup yields CDR1 SGHRS and CDR2 YFSETQ. V gave up 0 bases and J gave up 3 bases, with 17 bases separating them.

The chain links TRBV12-3 or TRBV12-4 to TRBJ1-1, with D hard to call. This CDR3 comprises 14 residues. The ends were cut back, 3 bases at V and 4 bases at J, with 12 bases in the middle. CDR3 loop: CASSFQDPGTEAFF. As DNA, the CDR3 is TGTGCCAGCAGTTTTCAGGACCCGGGCACTGAAGCTTTCTTT.

The gene calls are TRBV6-6 and TRBJ2-7; 7 nucleotides match TRBD2. Germline V gene data show CDR1 as MNHNY and CDR2 as SVGAGI (reference sequence). Trimming cost V 0 bases and J 0 bases; bases outside gene matches: 5. The CDR3 is 16 amino acids. For the CDR3, the DNA is TGTGCCAGCAGTTACTCATCAGCGGGAAGCTCCTACGAGCAGTACTTC. Translation: CASSYSSAGSSYEQYF.

This clonotype has ten or more counts. This sequence joins TRBV29-1 and TRBJ2-1, with TRBD2 matching over 13 bases. From germline, CDR1 is SQVTM and CDR2 ANQGSEA. J was trimmed by 15 bases and V by 8 bases; bases with no gene match: 7. This CDR3 has 11 residues. CDR3: CSLGLAGAMFF. CDR3 sequence (DNA): TGCAGCTTAGGACTAGCGGGAGCTATGTTCTTC.

This clonotype has ten or more counts. This chain links TRBV12-3 or TRBV12-4 with TRBJ2-7; D is ambiguous. V was shortened by 1 base and J by 5 bases, with 6 bases between the two germline ends. The CDR3 is 12 amino acids. CDR3 loop: CASSLGVHEQYF. CDR3 coding DNA: TGTGCCAGCAGTTTAGGGGTACACGAGCAGTACTTC.

DNA for the CDR3: TGCGCCAGCAGCTTGCCCGGGACTAGCGGAAACACCGGGGAGCTGTTTTTT. Protein product: CASSLPGTSGNTGELFF. The chain employs TRBV5-1 and TRBJ2-2, with 11 bases identical to TRBD2. CDR1 is SGHRS and CDR2 is YFSETQ in the germline V gene. The CDR3 totals 17 residues. V lost 1 base and J lost 2; bases outside the gene matches: 4.

This clonotype turned up a few times. This chain connects TRBV4-3 to TRBJ2-7; D remains ambiguous. The CDR3 consists of 14 residues. Trimming removed 3 bases at V and 2 bases at J, with 11 bases between. CDR1 is LGHNA and CDR2 is YSLEER in the germline V gene. CDR3 in amino acids: CASSQGGSTYEQYF. CDR3 coding DNA: TGCGCCAGCAGCCAGGGCGGCTCTACCTACGAGCAGTACTTC.

J is TRBJ1-1 and V is TRBV12-3 or TRBV12-4; D is uncertain. The V end lost 5 bases, the J end lost 0 bases, and 13 bases lay between the germline ends. The CDR3 covers 15 residues. CDR3 bases: TGTGCCAGCAGTCCCCGGGCGGGATTGAACACTGAAGCTTTCTTT. It yields the protein CASSPRAGLNTEAFF.

CDR3 sequence reads: CASSQGYDRNTEAFF. Written as DNA, the CDR3 is TGCGCCAGCAGCCAAGGTTATGACAGGAACACTGAAGCTTTCTTT. The V gene is TRBV4-3, the J gene TRBJ1-1; tentative D call: TRBD1 (5 bases). The V and J ends lost 1 base and 1 base respectively, with 10 bases between them. This CDR3 is 15 amino acids long. Germline V gene lookup returns CDR1 LGHNA and CDR2 YSLEER.

The rearrangement uses TRBV27 and TRBJ2-7; perhaps D is TRBD1 or TRBD2 (5 bases each). The germline CDR1 and CDR2 sequences are MNHEY and SMNVEV (reference sequence). V was clipped by 5 bases and J by 0 bases, with 14 bases between them. CDR3 size: 15 residues. The CDR3 region has the DNA TGTGCCAGCAGTCATGAGGGGACCAGCTCCTACGAGCAGTACTTC. Translated: CASSHEGTSSYEQYF.

J is TRBJ2-1 and V is TRBV29-1; 10 bases match TRBD1. This CDR3 contains 15 residues. CDR1 is SQVTM and CDR2 is ANQGSEA in the germline V gene. J gave up 6 bases and V 5 bases, and 10 bases lay outside the gene matches. Here the CDR3 DNA reads TGCAGCGTTCGTGGGTGGACAGGGGGATTCAATGAGCAGTTCTTC. Translation gives CSVRGWTGGFNEQFF.

This clonotype was counted only a few times. J is TRBJ2-2 and V is TRBV15; D unclear. This CDR3 has 13 residues. V shed 0 bases and J shed 7 bases, with 6 bases lying between them. CDR1 and CDR2 (germline): LNHNV, YYDKDF (reference sequence). CDR3 sequence: CATSRDGYGELFF. In DNA, the CDR3 is TGTGCCACCAGCAGAGATGGTTACGGGGAGCTGTTTTTT.

This clonotype came up a few times. The genes are TRBV19 and TRBJ2-5; D possibly corresponds to TRBD2 (5 bases). This CDR3 comprises 14 residues. Trimming removed 3 bases at V and 7 bases at J, with 15 bases between. CDR1 LNHDA and CDR2 SQIVND come from the germline V gene (reference sequence). The CDR3 DNA reads TGTGCCAGTAGTATCAGCGGAGCGTCGGGGACCCAGTACTTC. Amino acids: CASSISGASGTQYF.

This clonotype was counted between two and nine times. The genes are TRBV6-5 and TRBJ1-3; 8 bases are a match to TRBD1. V shed 6 bases and J 1 base; nucleotides not matched to a gene: 5. Looked up from germline, CDR1 is MNHEY and CDR2 is SVGAGI. The CDR3 has 15 residues. The CDR3 DNA reads TGTGCCAGCAGCTGGACAGGGCCTTCTGGAAACACCATATATTTT. Its protein is CASSWTGPSGNTIYF.

As DNA, the CDR3 is TGTGCCAGCAGTGACGACCGGACAGTCGGGGATACGCAGTATTTT. Amino acid sequence: CASSDDRTVGDTQYF. The V and J genes are TRBV25-1 and TRBJ2-3, with D perhaps matching TRBD1 (6 bases). Per germline, CDR1 MGHDK and CDR2 SYGVNS. Trimming stripped 3 bases from V and 6 bases from J, with 16 bases between. CDR3 length: 15 residues.

The chain couples TRBV7-2 to TRBJ2-3, with 8 nucleotides matching TRBD2. Unmatched junction bases numbered 9, after V lost 6 bases and J lost 7 bases. CDR1 SGHTA and CDR2 FQGNSA come from the germline V gene. The CDR3 runs to 14 residues. The CDR3 is CASRTGLGDYTQYF. In nucleotides, the CDR3 is TGTGCCAGCAGAACGGGACTAGGTGATTATACGCAGTATTTT.

The rearrangement links TRBV6-6 to TRBJ2-7, with 11 positions matching TRBD2. The germline V gene has CDR1 MNHNY and CDR2 SVGAGI (reference sequence). V shed 5 bases, J shed 8 bases, and the junction held 11 bases outside the gene matches. The CDR3 has 15 amino acids. The CDR3 DNA follows: TGTGCCAGCAGTGCTGTAGCGGGAGGGCCGAGCAAGCAGTACTTC. Translation: CASSAVAGGPSKQYF.